These 5 T cell receptor beta chains were sequenced from one sample in a study of Ad26.COV2.S vaccination and SARS-CoV-2 variants. Clones were sequenced by immunoSEQ multiplex PCR, and TCRdb holds only the in-frame ones, with some missing. The sample has roughly 460,000 clones, roughly nine tenths seen once. Treatment specified: 19 received Ad26.COV2.S at low or high dose, single or two shots; 5 received placebo; per-sample allocation not given. Specimens were obtained on day 63 following the first vaccine or placebo injection. The sequencing here drew on peripheral blood, taken in a trial of Ad26.COV2.S vaccine versus placebo. Receptor source: a person aged 18-60 years who received the Ad26.COV2.S COVID-19 vaccine or a placebo.

This sequence joins TRBV28 and TRBJ2-7, with 9 positions matching TRBD2. Germline CDR1 MDHEN, CDR2 SYDVKM. The length of the CDR3 is 15 residues. Unmatched junction bases numbered 6, after V lost 3 bases and J lost 3 bases. The DNA of the CDR3 is TGTGCCAGCAGTTTTCATAGCGGGAGTAACTACGAGCAGTACTTC. It specifies CASSFHSGSNYEQYF.

The chain employs TRBV3-1 (or the pseudogene TRBV3-2) and TRBJ2-1; D possibly matches TRBD1 or TRBD2 (5 bases each). Germline V gene sequence: CDR1 LGHDT, CDR2 YNNKEL (reference sequence). V lost 4 bases and J 10 bases, leaving 14 bases between the germline ends. This CDR3 has 13 amino acids. The CDR3 spells CASSPPGTAEQFF. The CDR3 bases are TGTGCCAGCAGCCCCCCCGGGACGGCCGAGCAGTTCTTC.

The V and J genes are TRBV2 and TRBJ1-2; TRBD1 matches 8 bases. The CDR3 contains 13 residues. CDR1 and CDR2 from the germline V gene are SNHLY and FYNNEI. The V gene end was trimmed by 6 bases and the J gene end by 3 bases; junction bases not matched to a gene: 3. The CDR3: CASRGTGDYGYTF. The DNA of the CDR3 is TGTGCCAGCAGGGGGACAGGAGACTATGGCTACACCTTC.

The chain recombines TRBV9 with TRBJ2-7, with 8 bases that match TRBD1. This CDR3 is 14 amino acids long. With V trimmed by 4 bases and J by 2 bases, 5 bases remained unmatched. Germline V CDR1 and CDR2: SGDLS, YYNGEE. CDR3 coding DNA: TGTGCCAGCAGCTCCCGGACAGGGCCCTACGAGCAGTACTTC. It encodes CASSSRTGPYEQYF.

The chain joins TRBV15 to TRBJ2-7; 14 positions agree with TRBD2. The CDR3 length is 16 residues. CDR1 and CDR2 (germline): LNHNV, YYDKDF (reference sequence). With V trimmed by 1 base and J by 3 bases, 2 bases remained unmatched. The chain's CDR3 is CATSRAGTSGSYEQYF. DNA for the CDR3: TGTGCCACCAGCAGAGCTGGGACTAGCGGGAGCTACGAGCAGTACTTC.